The 4 T cell receptor beta chains presented below share a single source sample, sequenced in a study of blood T cell repertoires in COVID-19. Generated by immunoSEQ multiplex PCR, the TCRdb table keeps only in-frame clones and is missing some. In the table there are 140,000 to 150,000 clones, about 86% of which are singletons. The sequencing input was peripheral blood. These receptors were obtained from a woman in her forties or fifties with active or convalescent COVID-19.

The chain employs TRBV4-3 and TRBJ1-6; D might be TRBD1 (6 bases). The CDR3 sequence is 18 residues long. Per germline, CDR1 LGHNA and CDR2 YSLEER. V was clipped by 0 bases and J by 6 bases, with 18 bases between them. The CDR3 here is CASSQDIIRDTLNSPLHF. CDR3 in DNA: TGCGCCAGCAGCCAAGATATTATCCGGGACACCCTTAATTCACCCCTCCACTTT.

The chain has TRBV13 and TRBJ1-1; D uncertain. Between the trimmed V and J ends, which lost 0 bases and 6 bases, there was a span of 2 bases. CDR3 length: 11 residues. Germline V gene data show CDR1 as PRHDT and CDR2 as FYEKMQ (reference sequence). The CDR3 protein is CASSLGAEAFF. The CDR3, as DNA: TGTGCCAGCAGCTTAGGCGCTGAAGCTTTCTTT.

The chain joins TRBV28 to TRBJ1-2; 9 bases fit TRBD1. Germline loops: CDR1 MDHEN, CDR2 SYDVKM. With V trimmed by 5 bases and J by 6 bases, 1 base remained unmatched. The CDR3 consists of 12 residues. DNA for the CDR3: TGTGCCAGCAGTGGGGACAGGGATGGCTACACCTTC. It specifies CASSGDRDGYTF.

The V and J genes are TRBV30 and TRBJ2-3; 10 bases line up with TRBD2. From germline, CDR1 is GTSNPN and CDR2 SVGIG (reference sequence). Germline trimming cut 0 bases from V and 4 bases from J; bases unmatched to any gene: 10. The CDR3 extends over 17 amino acids. CDR3 protein: CAWSVAGLAGASDTQYF. The CDR3 region has the DNA TGTGCCTGGAGTGTAGCGGGGCTAGCGGGAGCGTCAGATACGCAGTATTTT.